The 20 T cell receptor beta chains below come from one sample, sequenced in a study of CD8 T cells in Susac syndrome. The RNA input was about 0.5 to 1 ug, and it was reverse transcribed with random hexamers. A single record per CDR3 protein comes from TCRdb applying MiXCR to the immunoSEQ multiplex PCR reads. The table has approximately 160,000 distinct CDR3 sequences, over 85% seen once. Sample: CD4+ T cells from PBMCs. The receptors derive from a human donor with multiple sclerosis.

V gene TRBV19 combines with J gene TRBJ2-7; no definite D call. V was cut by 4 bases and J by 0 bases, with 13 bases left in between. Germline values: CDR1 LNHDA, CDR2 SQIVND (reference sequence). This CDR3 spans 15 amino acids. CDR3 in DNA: TGTGCCAGTAGTACACACGGCAAGAGCTCCTACGAGCAGTACTTC. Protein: CASSTHGKSSYEQYF.

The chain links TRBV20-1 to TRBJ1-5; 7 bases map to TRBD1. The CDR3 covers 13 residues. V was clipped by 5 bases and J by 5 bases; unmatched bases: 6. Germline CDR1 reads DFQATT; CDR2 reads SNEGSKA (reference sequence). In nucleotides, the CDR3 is TGCAGTGCTGAAACAGGGGACCATCAGCCCCAGCATTTT. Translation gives CSAETGDHQPQHF.

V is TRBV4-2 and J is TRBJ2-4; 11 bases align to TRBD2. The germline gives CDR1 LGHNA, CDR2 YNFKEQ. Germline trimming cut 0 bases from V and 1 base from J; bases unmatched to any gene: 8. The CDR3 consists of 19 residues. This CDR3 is CASSQDGLAGGLAKNIQYF. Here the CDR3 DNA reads TGTGCCAGCAGCCAAGATGGGCTAGCGGGGGGCCTGGCCAAAAACATTCAGTACTTC.

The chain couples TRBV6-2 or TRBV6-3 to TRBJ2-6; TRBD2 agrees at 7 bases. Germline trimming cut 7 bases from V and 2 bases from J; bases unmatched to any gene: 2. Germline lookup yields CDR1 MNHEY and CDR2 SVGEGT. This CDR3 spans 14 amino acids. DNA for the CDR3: TGTGCCAGCAACCGGGGGGCTGGGGCCAACGTCCTGACTTTC. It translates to CASNRGAGANVLTF.

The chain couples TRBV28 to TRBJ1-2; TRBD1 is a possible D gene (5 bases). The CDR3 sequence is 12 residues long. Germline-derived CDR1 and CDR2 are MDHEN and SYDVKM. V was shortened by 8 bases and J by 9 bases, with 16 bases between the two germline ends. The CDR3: CASCGGESSYTF. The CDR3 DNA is TGTGCCAGCTGCGGGGGTGAGAGTAGCTACACCTTC.

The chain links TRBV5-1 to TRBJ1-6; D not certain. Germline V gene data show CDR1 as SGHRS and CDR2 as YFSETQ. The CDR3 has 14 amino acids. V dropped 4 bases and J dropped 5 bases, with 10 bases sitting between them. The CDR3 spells CASSPTEDNSPLHF. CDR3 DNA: TGCGCCAGCAGCCCGACTGAAGATAATTCACCCCTCCACTTT.

CDR3 coding DNA: TGTGCCAGCAGCTTGGTTCTGCAATACCAAGAGACCCAGTACTTC. This translates into CASSLVLQYQETQYF. The chain links TRBV5-8 to TRBJ2-5; D not certain. V was cut by 0 bases and J by 0 bases, with 9 bases left in between. Germline V gives CDR1 SGHTS, CDR2 YDEGEE. This CDR3 has 15 amino acids.

CDR3 bases: TGCGCCAGCAGTCAACTTTGGAGGACTTGCACAGATACGCAGTATTTT. Translated, it gives CASSQLWRTCTDTQYF. The rearrangement uses TRBV23-1 and TRBJ2-3; possible D gene TRBD2, 5 bases. TRBV23-1 is an open reading frame whose function is uncertain. This CDR3 contains 16 residues. The germline V and J ends were trimmed by 2 bases and 1 base, with 13 bases remaining between them.

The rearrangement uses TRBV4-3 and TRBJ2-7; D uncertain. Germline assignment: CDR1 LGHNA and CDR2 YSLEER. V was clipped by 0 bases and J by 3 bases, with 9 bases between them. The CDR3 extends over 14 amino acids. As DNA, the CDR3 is TGCGCCAGCAGCCAAGAACGGTGGGACTACGAGCAGTACTTC. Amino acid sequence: CASSQERWDYEQYF.

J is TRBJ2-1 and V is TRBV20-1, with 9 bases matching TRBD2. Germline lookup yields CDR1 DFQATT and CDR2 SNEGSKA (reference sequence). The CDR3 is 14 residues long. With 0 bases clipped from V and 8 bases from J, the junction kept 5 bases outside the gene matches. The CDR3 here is CSARDPRTSDEQFF. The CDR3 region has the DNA TGCAGTGCTAGAGATCCCCGGACTAGCGATGAGCAGTTCTTC.

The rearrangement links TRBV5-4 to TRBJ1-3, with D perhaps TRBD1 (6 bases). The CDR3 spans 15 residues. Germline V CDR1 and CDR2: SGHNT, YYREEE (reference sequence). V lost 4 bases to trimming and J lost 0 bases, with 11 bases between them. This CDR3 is CASSRDMSSGNTIYF. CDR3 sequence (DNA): TGTGCCAGCAGCAGGGACATGAGCTCTGGAAACACCATATATTTT.

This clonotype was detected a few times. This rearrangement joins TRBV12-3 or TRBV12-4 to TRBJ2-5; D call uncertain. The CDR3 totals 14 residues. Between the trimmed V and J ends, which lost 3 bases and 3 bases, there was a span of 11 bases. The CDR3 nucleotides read TGTGCCAGCAGTTTGTTTCCAGGAGAAGAGACCCAGTACTTC. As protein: CASSLFPGEETQYF.

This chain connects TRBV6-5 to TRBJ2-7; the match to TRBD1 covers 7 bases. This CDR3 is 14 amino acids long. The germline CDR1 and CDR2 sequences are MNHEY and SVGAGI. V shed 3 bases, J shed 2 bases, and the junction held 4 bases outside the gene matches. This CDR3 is CASSYRDSAYEQYF. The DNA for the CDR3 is TGTGCCAGCAGTTATAGGGACAGCGCCTACGAGCAGTACTTC.

In DNA, the CDR3 is TGTGCCAGCAGCCGGGGGACTAGCGGGAGCTTCAATGAGCAGTTCTTC. Protein product: CASSRGTSGSFNEQFF. The chain employs TRBV3-1 and TRBJ2-1, with 14 bases identical to TRBD2. There are 16 residues in the CDR3. J lost 6 bases, V lost 4 bases, and 5 bases had no gene match. From germline, CDR1 is LGHDT and CDR2 YNNKEL (reference sequence).

Written as DNA, the CDR3 is TGCAGTGCGGCTCGGGGGGAAACCTACGAGCAGTACTTC. It codes for CSAARGETYEQYF. The chain combines TRBV20-1 with TRBJ2-7, with 7 bases aligning to TRBD2. CDR3 length equals 13 residues. V shed 6 bases, J shed 2 bases, and the junction held 7 bases outside the gene matches. CDR1 and CDR2 from the germline V gene are DFQATT and SNEGSKA (reference sequence).

CDR3 in DNA: TGTGCCAGCAGCCAAGATCCCCACACAGATACGCAGTATTTT. It is translated as CASSQDPHTDTQYF. The chain employs TRBV4-2 and TRBJ2-3; D unresolved. Looked up from germline, CDR1 is LGHNA and CDR2 is YNFKEQ. The CDR3 spans 14 residues. With 0 bases removed from V and 2 bases from J, the gap between germline ends came to 6 bases.

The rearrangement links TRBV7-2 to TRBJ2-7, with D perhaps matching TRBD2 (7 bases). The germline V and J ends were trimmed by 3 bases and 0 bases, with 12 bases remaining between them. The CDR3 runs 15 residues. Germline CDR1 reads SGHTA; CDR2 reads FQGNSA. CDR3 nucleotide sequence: TGTGCCAGCAGCTTGGGCGGGGGCGGCTCCTACGAGCAGTACTTC. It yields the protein CASSLGGGGSYEQYF.

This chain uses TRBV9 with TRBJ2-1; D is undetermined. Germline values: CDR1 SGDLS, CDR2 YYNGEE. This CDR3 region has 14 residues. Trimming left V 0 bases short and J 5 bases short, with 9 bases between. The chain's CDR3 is CASSVASTDNEQFF. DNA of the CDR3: TGTGCCAGCAGCGTAGCTTCCACGGACAATGAGCAGTTCTTC.

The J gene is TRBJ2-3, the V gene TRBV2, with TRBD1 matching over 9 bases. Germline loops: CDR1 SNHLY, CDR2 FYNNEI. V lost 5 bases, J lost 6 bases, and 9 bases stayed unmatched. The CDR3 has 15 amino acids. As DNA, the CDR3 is TGTGCCAGCAGTTCCCGGGACAGGGTTGTGGATACGCAGTATTTT. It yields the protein CASSSRDRVVDTQYF.

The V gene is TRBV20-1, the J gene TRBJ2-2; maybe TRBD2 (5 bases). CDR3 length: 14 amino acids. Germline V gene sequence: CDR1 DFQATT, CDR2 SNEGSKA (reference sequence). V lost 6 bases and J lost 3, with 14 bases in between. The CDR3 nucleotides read TGCAGTGCCCGCCCCGGACTTGACACCGGGGAGCTGTTTTTT. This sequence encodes CSARPGLDTGELFF.